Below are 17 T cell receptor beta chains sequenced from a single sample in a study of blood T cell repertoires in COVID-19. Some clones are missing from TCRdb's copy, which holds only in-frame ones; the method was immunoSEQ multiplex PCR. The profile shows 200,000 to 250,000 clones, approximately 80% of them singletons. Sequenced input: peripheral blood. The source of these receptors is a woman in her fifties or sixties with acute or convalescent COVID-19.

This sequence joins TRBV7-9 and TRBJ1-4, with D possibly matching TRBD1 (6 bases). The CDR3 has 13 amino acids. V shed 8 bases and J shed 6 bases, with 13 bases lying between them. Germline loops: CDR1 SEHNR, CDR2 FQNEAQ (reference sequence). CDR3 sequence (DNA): TGTGCCAGCGAGTACACAGGGTATGAAAAACTGTTTTTT. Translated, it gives CASEYTGYEKLFF.

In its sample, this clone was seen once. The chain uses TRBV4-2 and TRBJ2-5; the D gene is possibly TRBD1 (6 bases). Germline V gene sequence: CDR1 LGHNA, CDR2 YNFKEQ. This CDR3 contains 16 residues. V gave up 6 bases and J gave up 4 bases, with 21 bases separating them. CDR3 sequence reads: CASSPSYMGAGETQYF. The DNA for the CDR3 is TGTGCCAGCAGTCCAAGTTATATGGGGGCGGGAGAGACCCAGTACTTC.

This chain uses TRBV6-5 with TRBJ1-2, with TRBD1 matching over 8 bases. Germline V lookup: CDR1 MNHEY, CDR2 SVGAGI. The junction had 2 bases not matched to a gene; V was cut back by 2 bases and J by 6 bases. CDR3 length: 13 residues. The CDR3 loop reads CASSYRQGNGYTF. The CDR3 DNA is TGTGCCAGCAGTTACCGACAGGGGAATGGCTACACCTTC.

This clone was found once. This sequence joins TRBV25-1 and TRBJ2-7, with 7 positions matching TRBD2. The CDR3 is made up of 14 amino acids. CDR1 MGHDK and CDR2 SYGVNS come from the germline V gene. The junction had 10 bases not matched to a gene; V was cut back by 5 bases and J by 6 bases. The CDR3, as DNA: TGTGCCAGCAGTAAGATAGCGGGCTCGCGCGAGCAGTACTTC. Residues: CASSKIAGSREQYF.

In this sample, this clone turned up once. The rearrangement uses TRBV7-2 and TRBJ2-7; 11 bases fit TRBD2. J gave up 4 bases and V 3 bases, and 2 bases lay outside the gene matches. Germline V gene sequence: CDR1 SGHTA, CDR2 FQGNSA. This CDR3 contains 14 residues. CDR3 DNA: TGTGCCAGCAGCTTCACTAGCGGGAGTTACGAGCAGTACTTC. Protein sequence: CASSFTSGSYEQYF.

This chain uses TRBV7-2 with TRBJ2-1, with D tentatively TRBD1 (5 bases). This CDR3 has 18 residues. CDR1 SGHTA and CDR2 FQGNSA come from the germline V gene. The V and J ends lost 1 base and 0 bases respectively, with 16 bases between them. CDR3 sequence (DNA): TGTGCCAGCAGCTTAGTGGGGCAGGCCTCCAGCTCCTACAATGAGCAGTTCTTC. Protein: CASSLVGQASSSYNEQFF.

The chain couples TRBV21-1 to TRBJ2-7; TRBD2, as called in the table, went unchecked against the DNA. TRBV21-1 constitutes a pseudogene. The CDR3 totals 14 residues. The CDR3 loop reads CASSTSGKSYEQYF. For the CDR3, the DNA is TGTGCCAGCAGCACTAGCGGGAAAAGCTACGAGCAGTACTTC.

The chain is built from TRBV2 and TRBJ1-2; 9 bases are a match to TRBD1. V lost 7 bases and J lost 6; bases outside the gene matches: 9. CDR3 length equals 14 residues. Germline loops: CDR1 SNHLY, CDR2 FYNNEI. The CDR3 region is CASILTGGADGYTF. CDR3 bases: TGTGCCAGCATCTTAACAGGGGGCGCAGATGGCTACACCTTC.

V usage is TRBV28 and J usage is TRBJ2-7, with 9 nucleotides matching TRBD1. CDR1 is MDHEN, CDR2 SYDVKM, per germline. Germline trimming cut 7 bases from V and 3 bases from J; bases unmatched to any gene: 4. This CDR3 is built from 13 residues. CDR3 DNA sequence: TGTGCCAGCACCATGACAGGGGGCTACGAGCAGTACTTC. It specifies CASTMTGGYEQYF.

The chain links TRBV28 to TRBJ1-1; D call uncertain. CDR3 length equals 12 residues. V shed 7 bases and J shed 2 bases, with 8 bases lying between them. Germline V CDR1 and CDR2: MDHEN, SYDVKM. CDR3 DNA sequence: TGTGCCAGCACCCGCACAAACACTGAAGCTTTCTTT. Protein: CASTRTNTEAFF. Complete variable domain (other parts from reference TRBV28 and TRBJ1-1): DVKVTQSSRYLVKRTGEKVFLECVQDMDHENMFWYRQDPGLGLRLIYFSYDVKMKEKGDIPEGYSVSREKKERFSLILESASTNQTSMYLCASTRTNTEAFFGQGTRLTVV.

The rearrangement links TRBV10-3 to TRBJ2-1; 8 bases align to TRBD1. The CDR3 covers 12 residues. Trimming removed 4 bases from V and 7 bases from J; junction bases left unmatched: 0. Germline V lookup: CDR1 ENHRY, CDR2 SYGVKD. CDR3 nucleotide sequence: TGTGCCATCAGTGGACAGGGGAATGAGCAGTTCTTC. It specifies CAISGQGNEQFF.

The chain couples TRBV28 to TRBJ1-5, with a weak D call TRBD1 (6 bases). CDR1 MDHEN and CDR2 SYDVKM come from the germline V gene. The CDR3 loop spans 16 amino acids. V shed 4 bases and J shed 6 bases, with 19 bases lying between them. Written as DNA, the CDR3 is TGTGCCAGCAGTTATCGCGTAGGGGGGGCAATTCAGCCCCAGCATTTT. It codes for CASSYRVGGAIQPQHF.

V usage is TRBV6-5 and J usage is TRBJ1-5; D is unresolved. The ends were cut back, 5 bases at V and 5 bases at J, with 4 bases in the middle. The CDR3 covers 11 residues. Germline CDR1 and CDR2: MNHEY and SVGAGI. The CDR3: CASSRYQPQHF. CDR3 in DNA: TGTGCCAGCAGTCGTTATCAGCCCCAGCATTTT.

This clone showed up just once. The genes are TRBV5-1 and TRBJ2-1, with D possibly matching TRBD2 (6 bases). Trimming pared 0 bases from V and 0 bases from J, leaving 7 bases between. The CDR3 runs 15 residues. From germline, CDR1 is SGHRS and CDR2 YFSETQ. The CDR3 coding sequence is TGCGCCAGCAGCTTGGACGGGAGCTCCTACAATGAGCAGTTCTTC. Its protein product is CASSLDGSSYNEQFF.

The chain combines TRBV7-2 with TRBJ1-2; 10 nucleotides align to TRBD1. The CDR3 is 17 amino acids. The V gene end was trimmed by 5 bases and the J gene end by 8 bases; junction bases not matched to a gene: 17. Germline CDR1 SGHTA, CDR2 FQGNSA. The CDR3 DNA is TGTGCCAGCAGCACACGACAGGGGGCGGTTGGTTCGGGCGGCTACACCTTC. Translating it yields CASSTRQGAVGSGGYTF.

CDR3 DNA: TGTGCCAGCAGTGAGACAATTGGCTACGAGCAGTACTTC. This encodes CASSETIGYEQYF. The V call is TRBV6-1, the J call TRBJ2-7; D unresolved. The CDR3 sequence is 13 residues long. V was cut by 3 bases and J by 3 bases, with 9 bases left in between. Germline-derived CDR1 and CDR2 are MNHNS and SASEGT.

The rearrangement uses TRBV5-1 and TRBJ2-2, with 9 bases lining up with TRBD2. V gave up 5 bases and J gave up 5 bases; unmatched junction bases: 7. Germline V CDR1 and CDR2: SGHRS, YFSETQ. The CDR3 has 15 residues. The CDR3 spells CASRESGGRTGELFF. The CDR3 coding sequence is TGCGCCAGCAGGGAAAGCGGGGGGAGAACCGGGGAGCTGTTTTTT. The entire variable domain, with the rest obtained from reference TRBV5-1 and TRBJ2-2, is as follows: KAGVTQTPRYLIKTRGQQVTLSCSPISGHRSVSWYQQTPGQGLQFLFEYFSETQRNKGNFPGRFSGRQFSNSRSEMNVSTLELGDSALYLCASRESGGRTGELFFGEGSRLTVL.